Below are 3 T cell receptor beta chains sequenced from a single sample in a study of T-cell memory formation after mild COVID-19. One entry per CDR3 protein, called by TCRdb with MiXCR from the 5' RACE reads. The table includes about 180,000 distinct CDR3 sequences, around 15% detected once. Material: PBMCs or a T cell subset sorted from them (not recorded which). These receptors all come from an adult woman who had mild COVID-19 (a few samples of this study predate the infection). Cell type and time point are not known.

This clonotype was seen more than once but under ten times. This chain links TRBV24-1 with TRBJ2-3; the match to TRBD1 covers 8 bases. V was clipped by 4 bases and J by 3 bases; unmatched bases: 5. CDR1 KGHDR and CDR2 SFDVKD come from the germline V gene. The CDR3 has 15 residues. In nucleotides, the CDR3 is TGTGCCACCAGTGAACGGACAGGGATGACAGATACGCAGTATTTT. It translates to CATSERTGMTDTQYF.

This clonotype was observed a few times. The rearrangement uses TRBV12-3 or TRBV12-4 and TRBJ2-3, with D possibly TRBD2 on 6 matching bases. Trimming removed 5 bases at V and 7 bases at J, with 10 bases between. CDR3 length: 12 residues. CDR3 DNA: TGTGCCAGCAGTGAGGGACTTTATACGCAGTATTTT. This codes for CASSEGLYTQYF.

There are many counts of this clonotype. This chain joins TRBV2 and TRBJ2-1, with TRBD2 as a possible D gene (5 bases). Germline assignment: CDR1 SNHLY and CDR2 FYNNEI. The CDR3 runs 13 residues. V shed 11 bases and J shed 6 bases, with 17 bases lying between them. CDR3 coding DNA: TGTGCCGAAAGTGGGGAGCTAACCAATGAGCAGTTCTTC. Translation gives CAESGELTNEQFF.